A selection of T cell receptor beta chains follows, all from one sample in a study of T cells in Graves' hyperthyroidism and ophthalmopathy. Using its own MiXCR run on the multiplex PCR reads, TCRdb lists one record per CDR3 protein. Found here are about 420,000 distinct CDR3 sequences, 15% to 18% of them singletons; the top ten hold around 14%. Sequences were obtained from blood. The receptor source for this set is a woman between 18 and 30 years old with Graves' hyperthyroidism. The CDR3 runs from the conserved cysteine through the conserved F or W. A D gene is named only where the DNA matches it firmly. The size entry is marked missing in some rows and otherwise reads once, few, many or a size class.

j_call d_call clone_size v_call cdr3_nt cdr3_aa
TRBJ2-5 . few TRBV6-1 TGTGCCAGCAGCGAGGGGTGGACCCAGTACTTC CASSEGWTQYF
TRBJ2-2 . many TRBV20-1 TGCAGTGCTAGAGTATTGGACACTCTCACCACCGGGGAGCTGTTTTTT CSARVLDTLTTGELFF
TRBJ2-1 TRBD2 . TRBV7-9 TGTGCCAGCAGCAGAGGGACTAGCGGTTGGAATGAGCAGTTCTTC CASSRGTSGWNEQFF
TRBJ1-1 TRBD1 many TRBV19 TGTGCCAGTAGTATAAGGAGGGGGCGCAGGACTGAAGCTTTCTTT CASSIRRGRRTEAFF
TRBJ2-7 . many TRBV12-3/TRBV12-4 TGTGCCAGCAGTTTAGCGCGTGGCATTCAGAAACTGAGCTCTAGTTCCTACGAGCAGTACTTC CASSLARGIQKLSSSSYEQYF
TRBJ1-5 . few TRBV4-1 TGCGCCAGCAGCCAAGTTCAGGGAAATCAGCCCCAGCATTTT CASSQVQGNQPQHF
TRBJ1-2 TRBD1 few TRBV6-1 TGTGCCAGCAGTCCGGGGGGGCAGGGGGCGTTGATCTATGGCTACACCTTC CASSPGGQGALIYGYTF
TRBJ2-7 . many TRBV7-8 TGTGCCAGCAGCTCTGACAGCTACTCCTACGAGCAGTACTTC CASSSDSYSYEQYF
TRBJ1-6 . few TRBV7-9 TGTGCCAGCGGCAGCATAACGCTGGGGGCAGGGTCCTCTAATTCACCCCTCCACTTT CASGSITLGAGSSNSPLHF
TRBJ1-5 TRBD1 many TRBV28 TGTGCCAGCAGTTATCCACAGGGGGCCAAGCCCCAGCATTTT CASSYPQGAKPQHF
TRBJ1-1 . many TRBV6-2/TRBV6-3 TGTGCCAGCAGTCCGCTAACGTCGAACACTGAAGCTTTCTTT CASSPLTSNTEAFF
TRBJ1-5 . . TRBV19 TGTGCCAGTAGTAACCCTGGACTGGACAATCAGCCCCAGCATTTT CASSNPGLDNQPQHF
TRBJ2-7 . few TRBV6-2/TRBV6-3 TGTGCCTGCAGTTATAACAGCTACGAGCAGTACTTC CACSYNSYEQYF
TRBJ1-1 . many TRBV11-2 TGTGCCAGCAGCACGAAGAGGTGGGGGGCGCTGACTGAAGCTTTCTTT CASSTKRWGALTEAFF
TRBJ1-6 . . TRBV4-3 TGCGCCAGCAGCCTTTCCATTGGGGGCGCCGGGGGTTCACCCCTCCACTTT CASSLSIGGAGGSPLHF
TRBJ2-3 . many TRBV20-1 TGCAGTGCTGCCCCCCTGGCAGATACGCAGTATTTT CSAAPLADTQYF
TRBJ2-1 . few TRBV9 TGTGCCAGCAGGCGGGAACCGTCCTACAATGAGCAGTTCTTC CASRREPSYNEQFF